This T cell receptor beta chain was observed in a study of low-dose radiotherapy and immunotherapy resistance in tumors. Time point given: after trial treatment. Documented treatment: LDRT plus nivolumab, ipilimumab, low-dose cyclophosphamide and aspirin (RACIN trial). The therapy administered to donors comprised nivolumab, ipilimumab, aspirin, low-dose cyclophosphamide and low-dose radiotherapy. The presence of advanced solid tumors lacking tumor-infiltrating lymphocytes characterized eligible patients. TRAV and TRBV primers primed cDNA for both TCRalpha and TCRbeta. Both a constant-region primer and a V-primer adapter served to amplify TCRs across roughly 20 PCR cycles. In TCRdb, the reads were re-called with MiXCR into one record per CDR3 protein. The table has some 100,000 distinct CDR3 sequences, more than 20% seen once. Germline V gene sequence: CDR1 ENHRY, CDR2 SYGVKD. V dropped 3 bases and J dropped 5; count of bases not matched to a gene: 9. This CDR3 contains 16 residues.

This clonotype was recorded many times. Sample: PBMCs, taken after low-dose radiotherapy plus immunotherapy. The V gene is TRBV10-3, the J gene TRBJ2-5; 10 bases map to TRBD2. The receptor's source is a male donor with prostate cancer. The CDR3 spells CAISDPSGGERETQYF. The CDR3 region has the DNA TGTGCCATCAGTGACCCGAGCGGGGGGGAACGCGAGACCCAGTACTTC.